This T cell receptor beta chain was retrieved from a study of blood T cells in healthy people across ages. Combining a sample-barcoded 5' primer with a J-beta primer mix, a second PCR ran for about 7 to 12 cycles. TCRdb recomputed calls from the 5' RACE reads with MiXCR, one row per CDR3 protein. The sample has about 800,000 distinct CDR3 sequences, approximately 25% seen once. Study results and limitations: Investigators treated diversity estimates from one million T cells as underestimates.

This clonotype has only a few counts. The antigen remains unidentified. The CDR3 length is 14 residues. Germline V lookup: CDR1 MNHEY, CDR2 SVGAGI. Trimming shortened V by 5 bases and J by 5 bases, and 15 bases separated the two germline ends. These data were also filed under a second study, of T cells of mothers and their children. That report notes: Random nucleotides (2-4) and sample barcodes were added by the M1S primer used in the second PCR. Related mother-child pairs shared marginally more repertoire than unrelated pairs, though not significantly.

Sequenced sample: blood. This sequence was found in a boy between 5 and 17 years old in good health. The gene calls are TRBV6-5 and TRBJ2-5; TRBD2 is a possible D gene (6 bases). The CDR3 reads CASSPTLAAETQYF. The CDR3 nucleotides read TGTGCCAGCAGTCCTACACTAGCCGCGGAGACCCAGTACTTC.